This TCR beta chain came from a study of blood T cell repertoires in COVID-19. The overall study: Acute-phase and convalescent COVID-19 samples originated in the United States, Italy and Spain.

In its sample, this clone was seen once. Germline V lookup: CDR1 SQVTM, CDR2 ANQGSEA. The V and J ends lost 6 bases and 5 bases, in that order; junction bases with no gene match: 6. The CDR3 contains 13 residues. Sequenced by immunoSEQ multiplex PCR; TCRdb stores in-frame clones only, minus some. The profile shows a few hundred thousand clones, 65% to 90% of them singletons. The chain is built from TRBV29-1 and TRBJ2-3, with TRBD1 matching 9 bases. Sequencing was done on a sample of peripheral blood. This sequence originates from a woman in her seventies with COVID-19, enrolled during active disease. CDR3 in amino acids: CSVVDRGKDTQYF. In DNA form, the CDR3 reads TGCAGCGTCGTCGACAGGGGGAAAGATACGCAGTATTTT.